Listed below are T cell receptor beta chains from one sample, sequenced in a study of chemoradiotherapy in HPV16-positive cancers. Assay: immunoSEQ multiplex PCR; the TCRdb copy retains only in-frame clones and omits some. The table lists about 14,000 clones, about four fifths of them singletons. The sample was gathered from a patient who underwent chemoradiotherapy. The origin of the receptors is a human donor with HPV-associated anogenital cancer. The CDR3 runs from the conserved cysteine through the conserved F or W. A D gene is named only where the DNA matches it firmly. Size is stated for part of the rows, as once, few or many counts, or as a class when the clone is expanded.

-,TRBV7-9,TRBD2,TRBJ2-1,TGTGCCAGCAGCTTAGTTGGTAGCGGGAGTTTAAATGAGCAGTTCTTC,CASSLVGSGSLNEQFF
-,TRBV30,TRBD2,TRBJ2-5,TGTGCCTGGAGTGAACGACTAGCGGGACAAGAGACCCAGTACTTC,CAWSERLAGQETQYF
-,TRBV29-1,-,TRBJ2-5,TGCAGCGCTGGAACCCGAGAGACCCAGTACTTC,CSAGTRETQYF
-,TRBV5-4,TRBD1,TRBJ2-1,TGTGCCAGCAGCCTCGATTATGCCGGGACAGAAGACAATGAGCAGTTCTTC,CASSLDYAGTEDNEQFF
-,TRBV5-4,TRBD2,TRBJ2-3,TGTGCCAGCAGCTCGGGTCCGGGGACTAGCGGGACTAGCACAGATACGCAGTATTTT,CASSSGPGTSGTSTDTQYF
-,TRBV2,-,TRBJ2-5,TGTGCCAGCAGCACAAGGGACACCCTCCAAGAGACCCAGTACTTC,CASSTRDTLQETQYF
-,TRBV28,-,TRBJ2-2,TGTGCCAGCAGTTTACAAGGCGGATTCACCGGGGAGCTGTTTTTT,CASSLQGGFTGELFF
-,TRBV10-1,-,TRBJ2-6,TGCGCCAGCAGCCCGGACAGATCTTCTGGGGCCAACGTCCTGACTTTC,CASSPDRSSGANVLTF
-,TRBV7-2,-,TRBJ2-7,TGTGCCAGCAGCTTACTCACGGAGGGCTACGAGCAGTACTTC,CASSLLTEGYEQYF
-,TRBV2,TRBD2,TRBJ2-7,TGTGCCAGCAGTGAAGGGACTAGCGGGTTCTCCTACGAGCAGTACTTC,CASSEGTSGFSYEQYF
few,TRBV5-1,-,TRBJ2-5,TGCGCCAGCAGCTTGACGGGGGGCGCGACGGAGACCCAGTACTTC,CASSLTGGATETQYF
once,TRBV10-1,TRBD2,TRBJ2-7,TGCGCCAGCCAGACTAGCGGCTCCGCCGAGCAGTACTTC,CASQTSGSAEQYF
few,TRBV19,TRBD1,TRBJ2-4,TGTGCCAGTAGTTCAGGGGGCACCAAAAACATTCAGTACTTC,CASSSGGTKNIQYF
-,TRBV7-2,-,TRBJ1-3,TGTGCCAGCAGCTTAGGTCCCTCTGGAAACACCATATATTTT,CASSLGPSGNTIYF
-,TRBV29-1,-,TRBJ2-3,TGCAGCGTTGAAGGGGGCCGGGGTGCAGATACGCAGTATTTT,CSVEGGRGADTQYF
few,TRBV5-5,-,TRBJ2-7,TGTGCCAGCAGCTTGGGAACAGGCACCTACGAGCAGTACTTC,CASSLGTGTYEQYF
-,TRBV7-3,-,TRBJ2-3,TGTGCCAGCAGCCCACAGGGCGGAACTAGCACAGATACGCAGTATTTT,CASSPQGGTSTDTQYF
-,TRBV6-6,TRBD2,TRBJ2-1,TGTGCCAGCGGGAAGGGACTAGCTATCTACAATGAGCAGTTCTTC,CASGKGLAIYNEQFF
-,TRBV7-4,TRBD2,TRBJ2-7,TGTGCCAGCAGCTTAAATGTGAGCGGGGCGTATCACTACGAGCAGTACTTC,CASSLNVSGAYHYEQYF
-,TRBV5-8,-,TRBJ2-1,TGTGCCAGCAGCCCAGGCGAGCGGCAGTACAATGAGCAGTTCTTC,CASSPGERQYNEQFF
-,TRBV28,TRBD2,TRBJ2-5,TGTGCCAGCAGTACTAGCGAGGAGACCCAGTACTTC,CASSTSEETQYF
-,TRBV19,TRBD1,TRBJ1-6,TGTGCCAGTAGTAGCACCGGGACAGGGGTGTTCCCCCTCCACTTT,CASSSTGTGVFPLHF
-,TRBV27,TRBD1,TRBJ1-5,TGTGCCAGCAGTTCGGACCTCCGACAGGGAGGTCAGCCCCAGCATTTT,CASSSDLRQGGQPQHF
-,TRBV11-3,-,TRBJ1-1,TGTGCCAGCAGCCCCAGGGTGAAGGAAGCTTTCTTT,CASSPRVKEAFF
-,TRBV27,-,TRBJ1-2,TGTGCCAGCGGGTGGTGGTCTGGCTACACCTTC,CASGWWSGYTF
-,TRBV15,TRBD1,TRBJ2-3,TGTGCCACCAGCATCACAGGGGGCACAGATACGCAGTATTTT,CATSITGGTDTQYF
-,TRBV7-8,-,TRBJ2-7,TGTGCCAGCAGCTTAGATGCGGGAAGGGAGCAGTACTTC,CASSLDAGREQYF
-,TRBV4-2,-,TRBJ1-1,TGTGCCAGCAGCCAAGTCATCCCCCTCGAGGGCACTGAAGCTTTCTTT,CASSQVIPLEGTEAFF
-,TRBV25-1,-,TRBJ1-1,TGTGCCAGCAGTGAATATGAAAAAGCTTTCTTT,CASSEYEKAFF
-,TRBV18,TRBD1,TRBJ2-7,TGTGCCAGCTCCCTCGGGACAGGGGGCGGAGGGATTTACGAGCAGTACTTC,CASSLGTGGGGIYEQYF
once,TRBV10-3,-,TRBJ2-1,TGTGCCATACGCGCCTGGGGGGATGAGCAGTTCTTC,CAIRAWGDEQFF
-,TRBV27,TRBD1,TRBJ1-3,TGTGCTTCCGGTCCATACAGGGGGGGAAACACCATATATTTT,CASGPYRGGNTIYF
-,TRBV6-1,-,TRBJ2-1,TGTGCCAGCAGTGGGGGGGACGGCTTCTCCTACAATGAGCAGTTCTTC,CASSGGDGFSYNEQFF
-,TRBV5-6,-,TRBJ1-5,TGTGCCAGCAGCTTGGTACATACCCAGCCCCAGCATTTT,CASSLVHTQPQHF
-,TRBV9,-,TRBJ2-3,TGTGCCAGCAGCGGCAACAGCCACACAGATACGCAGTATTTT,CASSGNSHTDTQYF
medium-sized,TRBV7-8,-,TRBJ2-6,TGTGCCAGCAGCTCGCGAGATAGCCGGGCTTCTGGGGCCAACGTCCTGACTTTC,CASSSRDSRASGANVLTF
few,TRBV11-3,TRBD1,TRBJ2-5,TGTGCCAGCAGCAAACGACAGGGGCCCTTGGGAGAGACCCAGTACTTC,CASSKRQGPLGETQYF
-,TRBV6-1,-,TRBJ2-7,TGTGCCAGCAGTGACCCGGGCTACGAGCAGTACTTC,CASSDPGYEQYF
-,TRBV2,-,TRBJ1-5,TGTGCCAGCGACGGCGGGGATAGGTATCAGCCCCAGCATTTT,CASDGGDRYQPQHF
-,TRBV5-6,-,TRBJ2-7,TGTGCCAGCAGCTTCCGGGGTAACTACGAGCAGTACTTC,CASSFRGNYEQYF
-,TRBV11-2,-,TRBJ1-1,TGTGCCAGCAGCTTAGTGGTCGACACTGAAGCTTTCTTT,CASSLVVDTEAFF
-,TRBV4-2,-,TRBJ2-5,TGTGCCAGCAGCCTGGTGATGGAAGAGACCCAGTACTTC,CASSLVMEETQYF
-,TRBV30,-,TRBJ1-4,TGTGCCTGGGGTGGCAGCCGAAATGAAAAACTGTTTTTT,CAWGGSRNEKLFF
-,TRBV28,TRBD2,TRBJ2-7,TGTGCCAGCGGGAGGGGTGGGACTAGCGGTTCCTACGAGCAGTACTTC,CASGRGGTSGSYEQYF
-,TRBV7-9,-,TRBJ1-1,TGTGCCAGCAGCTTTACAGAATTCACTGAAGCTTTCTTT,CASSFTEFTEAFF
-,TRBV11-2,-,TRBJ1-5,TGTGCCAGCAGCTTTAAGGGAAATCAGCCCCAGCATTTT,CASSFKGNQPQHF
-,TRBV6-5,-,TRBJ1-4,TGTGCCAGCAGTTACTCAGGTGAAAAACTGTTTTTT,CASSYSGEKLFF
-,TRBV19,TRBD2,TRBJ2-2,TGTGCCAGTAGTAGCGGGAGCGTTGCCGGGGAGCTGTTTTTT,CASSSGSVAGELFF
-,TRBV19,-,TRBJ1-2,TGTGCCAGTAGTATAGCGGGCCAGGTGGCCGCTCACTATGGCTACACCTTC,CASSIAGQVAAHYGYTF
-,TRBV10-3,TRBD1,TRBJ2-1,TGTGCCATCAGTGACCCGGGACAGTACAATGAGCAGTTCTTC,CAISDPGQYNEQFF